Presented here are 26 T cell receptor beta chains from one specimen sequenced in a study of blood T cells in healthy people across ages. A J-beta primer mix and a sample-barcoded 5' primer were used in a second PCR of roughly 6 to 11 cycles. TCRdb reanalysed the 5' RACE reads using MiXCR and keeps one entry per CDR3 protein. The sample consists of about 640,000 distinct CDR3 sequences, approximately 30% of them appearing once. Sequencing was carried out using blood. These receptors came from a woman at least 80 years old in good health.

This clonotype was recorded many times. V and J are TRBV20-1 and TRBJ1-2; D gene unclear. The ends were cut back, 7 bases at V and 4 bases at J, with 16 bases in the middle. CDR1 DFQATT and CDR2 SNEGSKA come from the germline V gene (reference sequence). The CDR3 is made up of 13 amino acids. The CDR3 here is CSGNDGNPYGYTF. Here the CDR3 DNA reads TGCAGTGGGAACGACGGGAACCCCTATGGCTACACCTTC.

V is TRBV6-1 and J is TRBJ1-5; D not resolved. This CDR3 region has 12 residues. CDR1 MNHNS and CDR2 SASEGT come from the germline V gene. Deletions cut 7 bases from V and 4 bases from J, with 8 bases between. CDR3 coding DNA: TGTGCCAGCAAAACCCAGAATCAGCCCCAGCATTTT. Translating it yields CASKTQNQPQHF.

This clonotype was observed at least ten times. The genes are TRBV5-4 and TRBJ1-2, with a possible D match to TRBD1 (5 bases). Germline CDR1 SGHNT, CDR2 YYREEE (reference sequence). This CDR3 has 14 residues. The V and J ends lost 1 base and 4 bases respectively, with 11 bases between them. In DNA, the CDR3 is TGTGCCAGCAGCTTGACGGGACGATCCTATGGCTACACCTTC. It codes for CASSLTGRSYGYTF.

The chain combines TRBV9 with TRBJ2-5; weak D call: TRBD1 (5 bases). Germline loops: CDR1 SGDLS, CDR2 YYNGEE. The germline V and J ends were trimmed by 0 bases and 2 bases, with 8 bases remaining between them. The CDR3 is 14 amino acids. CDR3 protein: CASSVGRVQETQYF. The CDR3 DNA follows: TGTGCCAGCAGCGTAGGCAGGGTACAAGAGACCCAGTACTTC.

This clonotype was observed many times. The chain is built from TRBV2 and TRBJ2-5; D is unclear. V shed 2 bases and J shed 5 bases, with 6 bases lying between them. The CDR3 spans 12 residues. Germline lookup yields CDR1 SNHLY and CDR2 FYNNEI. CDR3: CASSEIWETQYF. The CDR3 coding sequence is TGTGCCAGCAGTGAAATCTGGGAGACCCAGTACTTC. Complete variable domain (other parts from reference TRBV2 and TRBJ2-5): EPEVTQTPSHQVTQMGQEVILRCVPISNHLYFYWYRQILGQKVEFLVSFYNNEISEKSEIFDDQFSVERPDGSNFTLKIRSTKLEDSAMYFCASSEIWETQYFGPGTRLLVL.

On this clonotype: This may be a read error: a much more frequent sequence differs by one nucleotide. The chain has TRBV10-3 and TRBJ2-7; D not resolved. Deletions cut 7 bases from V and 7 bases from J, with 17 bases between. Germline-derived CDR1 and CDR2 are ENHRY and SYGVKD. The CDR3 is 13 residues long. The CDR3 loop is CAIIRDGSNEQYF. As DNA, the CDR3 is TGTGCCATCATTAGGGATGGTAGCAATGAGCAGTACTTC.

The chain recombines TRBV2 with TRBJ2-6; D tentatively fits TRBD1 or TRBD2 (6 bases each). V lost 5 bases and J lost 8, with 19 bases in between. This CDR3 region has 16 residues. Germline V lookup: CDR1 SNHLY, CDR2 FYNNEI. The CDR3, as DNA: TGTGCCAGCAGTCGGACAGAGCGTAGCGGAACCAACGTCCTGACTTTC. Amino acids: CASSRTERSGTNVLTF.

This clonotype was observed many times. V is TRBV4-1 and J is TRBJ2-1, with D tentatively TRBD1 (5 bases). Looked up from germline, CDR1 is MGHRA and CDR2 is YSYEKL. V dropped 2 bases and J dropped 3 bases, with 14 bases sitting between them. The CDR3 is 16 amino acids. The CDR3 loop reads CASSQTPQGRYNEQFF. The DNA for the CDR3 is TGCGCCAGCAGCCAAACCCCCCAGGGTCGCTACAATGAGCAGTTCTTC.

This clonotype was observed at least ten times. The CDR3 nucleotides read TGTGCCAGCAGCCTTTCCGGGACAGGGGTCAATCAGCCCCAGCATTTT. This sequence encodes CASSLSGTGVNQPQHF. The chain joins TRBV12-3 or TRBV12-4 to TRBJ1-5; TRBD1 matches 10 bases. V was pared by 6 bases and J by 3 bases, with 8 bases of the junction left unmatched. The CDR3 runs to 16 residues.

This clonotype came up a few times. This may be a read error, as it is one base from a much larger clone. In nucleotides, the CDR3 is TGTGCCAGCATGCAGGGGGCCTACAATGAGCAGTACTTC. It yields the protein CASMQGAYNEQYF. The gene calls are TRBV2 and TRBJ2-7; 8 bases fit TRBD1. Per germline, CDR1 SNHLY and CDR2 FYNNEI. With V trimmed by 7 bases and J by 7 bases, 9 bases remained unmatched. The CDR3 contains 13 residues.

This clonotype was observed many times. The rearrangement links TRBV27 to TRBJ2-1; unclear D gene. Germline V gives CDR1 MNHEY, CDR2 SMNVEV (reference sequence). The CDR3 covers 14 residues. Trimming stripped 3 bases from V and 6 bases from J, with 12 bases between. CDR3 bases: TGTGCCAGCAGTTTGGGGTCGGCCGGCAATGAGCAGTTCTTC. Translated, it gives CASSLGSAGNEQFF.

The J gene is TRBJ2-5, the V gene TRBV29-1, with D possibly TRBD2 on 6 matching bases. Trimming pared 7 bases from V and 4 bases from J, leaving 19 bases between. The CDR3 sequence is 14 residues long. Germline V gene sequence: CDR1 SQVTM, CDR2 ANQGSEA. The CDR3 loop reads CSEGVNAGRETQYF. DNA for the CDR3: TGCAGCGAGGGCGTTAACGCGGGACGAGAGACCCAGTACTTC.

This clonotype was observed at least ten times. This chain joins TRBV12-5 and TRBJ2-7; TRBD1 matches at 10 bases. Germline V gives CDR1 LGHNT, CDR2 FRNRAP. V gave up 4 bases and J gave up 0 bases; unmatched junction bases: 6. The CDR3 is 16 residues long. CDR3 sequence (DNA): TGTGCTAGTGGTTGGGGACAGGGGCTTAGCTCCTACGAGCAGTACTTC. As protein: CASGWGQGLSSYEQYF.

The J gene is TRBJ1-1, the V gene TRBV20-1, with D uncertain. The CDR3 runs to 12 residues. V lost 1 base, J lost 4 bases, and 7 bases lay in between. Germline lookup yields CDR1 DFQATT and CDR2 SNEGSKA (reference sequence). This CDR3 is CSARVAATEAFF. In DNA, the CDR3 is TGCAGTGCTAGAGTAGCTGCCACTGAAGCTTTCTTT.

About this clonotype: A single base separates this from a much larger clone, so it may be a read error. The J gene is TRBJ2-3, the V gene TRBV28, with D perhaps TRBD1 (5 bases). Germline V gives CDR1 MDHEN, CDR2 SYDVKM. The CDR3 totals 12 residues. V lost 5 bases and J 8 bases, leaving 11 bases between the germline ends. The CDR3 protein is CASSPGHGTQYF. In DNA, the CDR3 is TGTGCCAGCAGTCCAGGGCATGGTACGCAGTATTTT.

This chain joins TRBV9 and TRBJ1-1; unclear D gene. The CDR3 sequence is 13 residues long. V was shortened by 0 bases and J by 1 base, with 4 bases between the two germline ends. CDR1 is SGDLS, CDR2 YYNGEE, per germline. The CDR3 is CASSVAQNTEAFF. The CDR3 nucleotides read TGTGCCAGCAGCGTAGCTCAGAACACTGAAGCTTTCTTT.

At least ten counts were recorded for this clonotype. The gene calls are TRBV4-3 and TRBJ1-2; D possibly corresponds to TRBD1 (5 bases). The germline V and J ends were trimmed by 4 bases and 4 bases, with 13 bases remaining between them. Germline assignment: CDR1 LGHNA and CDR2 YSLEER. The CDR3 covers 14 residues. The DNA of the CDR3 is TGCGCCAGCAGCCTCATGACAGCGAGCTATGGCTACACCTTC. As protein: CASSLMTASYGYTF.

This clonotype was seen many times. This chain links TRBV20-1 with TRBJ2-7; D tentatively reads TRBD1 or TRBD2 (5 bases each). The germline V gene has CDR1 DFQATT and CDR2 SNEGSKA (reference sequence). Trimming cost V 0 bases and J 2 bases, with 14 bases left between them. CDR3 length equals 15 residues. The CDR3 spells CSARDPARDPYEQYF. The CDR3 DNA follows: TGCAGTGCTAGAGATCCGGCCAGGGACCCCTACGAGCAGTACTTC.

This clonotype came up a few times. This chain connects TRBV20-1 to TRBJ2-7, with 11 bases that match TRBD2. Unmatched junction bases numbered 9, after V lost 6 bases and J lost 5 bases. The germline V gene has CDR1 DFQATT and CDR2 SNEGSKA (reference sequence). The CDR3 loop spans 14 amino acids. The CDR3 sequence: CSALYSGGANEQYF. The CDR3 coding sequence is TGCAGTGCCCTGTATAGCGGGGGGGCCAACGAGCAGTACTTC.

V usage is TRBV7-2 and J usage is TRBJ2-4; tentative D call: TRBD2 (6 bases). The V gene lost 1 base and the J gene lost 9 bases, with 7 bases spanning the gap. Germline CDR1 reads SGHTA; CDR2 reads FQGNSA. The CDR3 has 12 residues. CDR3 in DNA: TGTGCCAGCAGCTTAGGGGGAGGCATTCAGTACTTC. Protein sequence: CASSLGGGIQYF.

In its sample, this clonotype was seen a few times. A read error may produce the germline difference seen at one junction end. This rearrangement joins TRBV7-9 to TRBJ2-7; 8 positions match TRBD1. Germline lookup yields CDR1 SEHNR and CDR2 FQNEAQ (reference sequence). The CDR3 totals 13 residues. CDR3 DNA sequence: TGTACCAGCAGCCGGACAGGGCGTAACGAGCAGTACTTC. Its protein is CTSSRTGRNEQYF.

The CDR3 loop is CASSVTGASNQPQHF. The CDR3 nucleotides are TGTGCCAGCAGTGTCACAGGGGCTAGCAATCAGCCCCAGCATTTT. This chain joins TRBV6-1 and TRBJ1-5, with TRBD1 matching 7 bases. V gave up 4 bases and J gave up 0 bases; unmatched junction bases: 3. The CDR3 runs 15 residues. The germline V gene has CDR1 MNHNS and CDR2 SASEGT.

This clonotype was observed a handful of times. This sequence joins TRBV4-3 and TRBJ1-2, with D perhaps matching TRBD1 (6 bases). The CDR3 consists of 15 residues. V was clipped by 1 base and J by 13 bases, with 22 bases between them. From germline, CDR1 is LGHNA and CDR2 YSLEER. The CDR3 nucleotides read TGCGCCAGCAGCCAAGGGGTCAGGACAGCCGGTGAAGGCACCTTC. Its translation is CASSQGVRTAGEGTF.

This clonotype was picked up many times. The CDR3 here is CASSRVPQMDSPLHF. CDR3 coding DNA: TGTGCCAGCAGCCGAGTGCCGCAGATGGATTCACCCCTCCACTTT. This chain uses TRBV27 with TRBJ1-6; D unresolved. V lost 6 bases and J 8 bases, leaving 17 bases between the germline ends. Germline V CDR1 and CDR2: MNHEY, SMNVEV (reference sequence). The CDR3 length is 15 residues.

In this sample, this clonotype turned up a few times. A read error may explain this, as a much larger clone is one base away. The V and J genes are TRBV11-2 and TRBJ2-3; 7 bases agree with TRBD2. The J segment lost 6 bases and the V segment lost 8 bases, leaving 8 bases of the junction unmatched. The CDR3 runs to 13 residues. Per the germline V gene, CDR1 is SGHAT and CDR2 is FQNNGV. CDR3 sequence: CASLRGVCDTQYF. CDR3 bases: TGTGCCAGCCTACGGGGGGTGTGTGATACGCAGTATTTT.

The chain joins TRBV6-1 to TRBJ1-2; the D gene is possibly TRBD1 (6 bases). The CDR3 is made up of 14 amino acids. V gave up 7 bases and J gave up 2 bases, with 14 bases separating them. Germline CDR1 is MNHNS and CDR2 is SASEGT. Here the CDR3 reads CASTLGGSNYGYTF. As DNA, the CDR3 is TGTGCCAGCACATTAGGGGGTTCAAACTATGGCTACACCTTC.